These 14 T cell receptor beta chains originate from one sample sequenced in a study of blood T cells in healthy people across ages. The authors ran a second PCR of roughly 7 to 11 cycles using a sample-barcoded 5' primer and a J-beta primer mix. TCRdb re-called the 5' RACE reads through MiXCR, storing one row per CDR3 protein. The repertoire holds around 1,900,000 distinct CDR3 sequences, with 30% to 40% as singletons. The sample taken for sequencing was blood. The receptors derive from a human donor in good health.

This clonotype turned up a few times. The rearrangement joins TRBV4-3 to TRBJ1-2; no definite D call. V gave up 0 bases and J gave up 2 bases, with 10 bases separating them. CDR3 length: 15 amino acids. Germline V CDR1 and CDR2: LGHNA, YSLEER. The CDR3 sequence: CASSQDLRTNYGYTF. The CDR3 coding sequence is TGCGCCAGCAGCCAAGATCTTCGAACAAACTATGGCTACACCTTC.

CDR3 residues: CATKGPNNEKLFF. CDR3 coding DNA: TGTGCCACCAAGGGACCGAATAATGAAAAACTGTTTTTT. The chain employs TRBV19 and TRBJ1-4, with D perhaps matching TRBD1 (5 bases). The CDR3 has 13 amino acids. The germline CDR1 and CDR2 sequences are LNHDA and SQIVND (reference sequence). V gave up 10 bases and J gave up 4 bases, with 13 bases separating them.

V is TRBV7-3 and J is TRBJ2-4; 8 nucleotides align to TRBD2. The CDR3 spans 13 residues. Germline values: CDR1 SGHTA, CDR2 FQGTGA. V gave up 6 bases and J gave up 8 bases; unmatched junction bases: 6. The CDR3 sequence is CASSPPGGHIQYF. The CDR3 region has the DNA TGTGCCAGCAGTCCTCCGGGGGGGCACATTCAGTACTTC.

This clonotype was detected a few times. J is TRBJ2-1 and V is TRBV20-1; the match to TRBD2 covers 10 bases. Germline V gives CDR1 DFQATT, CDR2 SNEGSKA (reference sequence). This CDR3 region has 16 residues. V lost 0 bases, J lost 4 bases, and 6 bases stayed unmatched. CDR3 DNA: TGCAGTGCTAGAGATCCCCTAGCGGGGGTATACAATGAGCAGTTCTTC. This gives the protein CSARDPLAGVYNEQFF.

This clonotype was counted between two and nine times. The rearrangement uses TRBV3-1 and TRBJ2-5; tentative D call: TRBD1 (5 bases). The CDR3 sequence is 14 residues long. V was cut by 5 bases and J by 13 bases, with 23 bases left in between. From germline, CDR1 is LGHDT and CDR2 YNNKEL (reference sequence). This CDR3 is CASSSTNRMPELYF. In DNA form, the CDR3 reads TGTGCCAGCAGCTCCACCAACAGGATGCCTGAGCTGTACTTC.

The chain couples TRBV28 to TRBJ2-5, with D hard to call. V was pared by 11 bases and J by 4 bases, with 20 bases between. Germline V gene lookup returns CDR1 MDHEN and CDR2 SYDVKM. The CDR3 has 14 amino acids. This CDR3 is CAANGQASLETQYF. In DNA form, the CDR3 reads TGTGCCGCAAATGGGCAGGCGAGTTTAGAGACCCAGTACTTC.

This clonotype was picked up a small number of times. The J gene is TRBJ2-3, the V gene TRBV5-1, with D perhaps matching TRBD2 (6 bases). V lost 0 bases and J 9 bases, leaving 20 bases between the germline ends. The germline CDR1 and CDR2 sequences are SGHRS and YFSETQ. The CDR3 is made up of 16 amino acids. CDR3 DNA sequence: TGCGCCAGCAGCTTGGAGTGGACCGGGACTTATTCCACGCAGTATTTT. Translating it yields CASSLEWTGTYSTQYF.

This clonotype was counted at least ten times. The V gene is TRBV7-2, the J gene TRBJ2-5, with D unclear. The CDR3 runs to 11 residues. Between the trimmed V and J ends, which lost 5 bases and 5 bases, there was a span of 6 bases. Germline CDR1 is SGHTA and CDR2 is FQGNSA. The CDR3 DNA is TGTGCCAGCAGCGAGTGGGAGACCCAGTACTTC. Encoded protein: CASSEWETQYF.

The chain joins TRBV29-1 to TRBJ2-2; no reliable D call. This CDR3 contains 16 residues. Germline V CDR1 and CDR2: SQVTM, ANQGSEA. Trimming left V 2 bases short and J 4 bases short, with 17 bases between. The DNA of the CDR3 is TGCAGCGTTGAAACGGTGACCAAAATGGGCACCGGGGAGCTGTTTTTT. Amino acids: CSVETVTKMGTGELFF.

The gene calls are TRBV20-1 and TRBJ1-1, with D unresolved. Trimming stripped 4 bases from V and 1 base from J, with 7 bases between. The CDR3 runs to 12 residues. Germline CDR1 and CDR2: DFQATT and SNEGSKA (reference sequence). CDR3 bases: TGCAGTGCTATACCGGGGAACACTGAAGCTTTCTTT. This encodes CSAIPGNTEAFF.

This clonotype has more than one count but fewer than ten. The CDR3 spells CASAPGQGIHEQYF. CDR3 in DNA: TGTGCCAGCGCCCCGGGACAGGGGATCCACGAGCAGTACTTC. The chain has TRBV6-6 and TRBJ2-7, with 10 bases fitting TRBD1. Per germline, CDR1 MNHNY and CDR2 SVGAGI (reference sequence). This CDR3 comprises 14 residues. V lost 8 bases, J lost 5 bases, and 9 bases stayed unmatched.

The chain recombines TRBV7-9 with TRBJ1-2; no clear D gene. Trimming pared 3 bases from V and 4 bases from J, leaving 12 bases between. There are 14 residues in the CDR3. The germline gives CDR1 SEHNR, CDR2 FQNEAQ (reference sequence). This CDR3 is CASSFGGTLYGYTF. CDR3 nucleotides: TGTGCCAGCAGCTTCGGCGGCACTCTCTATGGCTACACCTTC.

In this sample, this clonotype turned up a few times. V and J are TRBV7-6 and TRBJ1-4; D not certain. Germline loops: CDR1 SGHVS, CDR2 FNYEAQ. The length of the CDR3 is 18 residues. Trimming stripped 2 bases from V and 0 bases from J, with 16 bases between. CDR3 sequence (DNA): TGTGCCAGCAGCTTAAGGGCAAACCCCCTGACAACTAATGAAAAACTGTTTTTT. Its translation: CASSLRANPLTTNEKLFF.

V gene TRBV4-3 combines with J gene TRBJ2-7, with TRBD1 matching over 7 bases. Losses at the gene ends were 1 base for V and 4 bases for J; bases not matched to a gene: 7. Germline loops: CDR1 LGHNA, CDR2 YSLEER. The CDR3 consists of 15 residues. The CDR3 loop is CASSQGDSAVYEQYF. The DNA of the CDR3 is TGCGCCAGCAGCCAAGGGGACAGTGCAGTTTACGAGCAGTACTTC.